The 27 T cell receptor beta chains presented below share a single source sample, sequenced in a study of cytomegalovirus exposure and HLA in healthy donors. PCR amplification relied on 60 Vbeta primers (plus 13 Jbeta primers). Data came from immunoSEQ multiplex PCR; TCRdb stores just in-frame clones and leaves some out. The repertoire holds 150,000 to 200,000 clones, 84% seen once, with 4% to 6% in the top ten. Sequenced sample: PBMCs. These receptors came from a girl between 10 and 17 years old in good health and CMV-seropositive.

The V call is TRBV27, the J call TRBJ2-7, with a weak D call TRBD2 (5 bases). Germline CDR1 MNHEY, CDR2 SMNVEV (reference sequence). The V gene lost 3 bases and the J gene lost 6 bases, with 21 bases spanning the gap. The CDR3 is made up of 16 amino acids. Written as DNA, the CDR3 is TGTGCCAGCAGTTTTGGCGGGCGCATACCCCGGGTCGAGCAGTACTTC. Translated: CASSFGGRIPRVEQYF.

As DNA, the CDR3 is TGTGCCAGCAGCCTACTCGGACAGGGTCGGACTGAAGCTTTCTTT. It specifies CASSLLGQGRTEAFF. The rearrangement uses TRBV13 and TRBJ1-1; TRBD1 matches 8 bases. J lost 5 bases, V lost 5 bases, and 10 bases had no gene match. Germline V gene sequence: CDR1 PRHDT, CDR2 FYEKMQ (reference sequence). The length of the CDR3 is 15 residues. The full variable domain, rest sourced from reference TRBV13 and TRBJ1-1, is AAGVIQSPRHLIKEKRETATLKCYPIPRHDTVYWYQQGPGQDPQFLISFYEKMQSDKGSIPDRFSAQQFSDYHSELNMSSLELGDSALYFCASSLLGQGRTEAFFGQGTRLTVV.

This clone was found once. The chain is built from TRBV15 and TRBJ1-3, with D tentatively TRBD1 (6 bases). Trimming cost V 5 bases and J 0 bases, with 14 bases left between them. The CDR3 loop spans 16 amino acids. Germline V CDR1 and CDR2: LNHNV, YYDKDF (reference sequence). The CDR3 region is CATSGRQAYSGNTIYF. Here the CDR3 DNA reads TGTGCCACCAGCGGTCGACAGGCCTACTCTGGAAACACCATATATTTT.

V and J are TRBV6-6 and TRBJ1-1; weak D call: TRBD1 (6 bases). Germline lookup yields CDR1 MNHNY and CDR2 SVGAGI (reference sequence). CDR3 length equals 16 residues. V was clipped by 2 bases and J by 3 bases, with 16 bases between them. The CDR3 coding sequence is TGTGCCAGCAGTTACGGGGCTATAACAGGGTACACTGAAGCTTTCTTT. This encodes CASSYGAITGYTEAFF.

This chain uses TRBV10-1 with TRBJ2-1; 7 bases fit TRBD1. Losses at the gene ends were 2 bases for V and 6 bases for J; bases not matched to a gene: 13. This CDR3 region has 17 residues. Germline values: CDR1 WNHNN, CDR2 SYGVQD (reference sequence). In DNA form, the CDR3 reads TGCGCCAGCAGTGAGGACCGACAGGGAGCAAGACCCAATGAGCAGTTCTTC. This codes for CASSEDRQGARPNEQFF.

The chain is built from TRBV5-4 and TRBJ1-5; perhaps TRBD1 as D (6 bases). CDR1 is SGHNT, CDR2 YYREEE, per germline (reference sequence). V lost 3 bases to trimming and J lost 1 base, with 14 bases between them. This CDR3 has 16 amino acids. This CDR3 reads CASSSGGGASNQPQHF. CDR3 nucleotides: TGTGCCAGCAGCTCGGGCGGGGGGGCGAGCAATCAGCCCCAGCATTTT.

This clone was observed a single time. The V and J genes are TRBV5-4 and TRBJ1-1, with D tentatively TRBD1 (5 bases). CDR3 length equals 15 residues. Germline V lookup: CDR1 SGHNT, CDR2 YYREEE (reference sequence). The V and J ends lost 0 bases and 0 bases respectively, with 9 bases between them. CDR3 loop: CASSLERGVNTEAFF. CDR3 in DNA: TGTGCCAGCAGCTTGGAACGGGGGGTGAACACTGAAGCTTTCTTT.

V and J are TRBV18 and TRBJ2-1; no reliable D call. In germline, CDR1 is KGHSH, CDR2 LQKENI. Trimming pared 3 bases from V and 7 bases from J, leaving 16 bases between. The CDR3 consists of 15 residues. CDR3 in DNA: TGTGCCAGCTCACCGGCCCGGGTATTGGAGAATGAGCAGTTCTTC. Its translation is CASSPARVLENEQFF.

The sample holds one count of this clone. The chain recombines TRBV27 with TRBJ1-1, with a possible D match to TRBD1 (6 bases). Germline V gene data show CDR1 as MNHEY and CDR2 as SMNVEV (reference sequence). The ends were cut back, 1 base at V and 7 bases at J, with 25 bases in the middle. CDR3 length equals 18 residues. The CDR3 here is CASSLWGVGGGRDREAFF. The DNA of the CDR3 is TGTGCCAGCAGTTTATGGGGCGTTGGGGGGGGCCGAGACCGTGAAGCTTTCTTT.

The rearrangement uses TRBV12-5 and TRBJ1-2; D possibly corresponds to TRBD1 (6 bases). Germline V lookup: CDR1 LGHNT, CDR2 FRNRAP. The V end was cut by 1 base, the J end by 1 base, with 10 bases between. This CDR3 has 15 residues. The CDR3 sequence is CASGLGTDLNYGYTF. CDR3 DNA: TGTGCTAGTGGTTTGGGGACAGACCTTAACTATGGCTACACCTTC.

CDR3 coding DNA: TGTGCCAGCAGTGGGACAGGGGGCCTCAATGAGCAGTTCTTC. Protein: CASSGTGGLNEQFF. The chain joins TRBV11-2 to TRBJ2-1, with 12 bases aligning to TRBD1. Per the germline V gene, CDR1 is SGHAT and CDR2 is FQNNGV. V lost 6 bases and J lost 6; bases outside the gene matches: 3. CDR3 length: 14 residues.

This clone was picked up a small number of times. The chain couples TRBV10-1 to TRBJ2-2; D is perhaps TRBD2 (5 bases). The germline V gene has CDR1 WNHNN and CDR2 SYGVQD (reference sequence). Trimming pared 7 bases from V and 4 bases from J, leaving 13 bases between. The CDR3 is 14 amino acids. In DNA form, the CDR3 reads TGCGCCAGCAAAGAGGGCATCGGCACCGGGGAGCTGTTTTTT. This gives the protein CASKEGIGTGELFF.

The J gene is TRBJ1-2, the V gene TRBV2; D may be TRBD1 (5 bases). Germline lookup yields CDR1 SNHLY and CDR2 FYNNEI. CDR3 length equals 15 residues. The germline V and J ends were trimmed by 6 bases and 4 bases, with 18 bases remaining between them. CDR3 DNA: TGTGCCAGCAGCGGTGACAGTACCGTTAGCTATGGCTACACCTTC. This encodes CASSGDSTVSYGYTF.

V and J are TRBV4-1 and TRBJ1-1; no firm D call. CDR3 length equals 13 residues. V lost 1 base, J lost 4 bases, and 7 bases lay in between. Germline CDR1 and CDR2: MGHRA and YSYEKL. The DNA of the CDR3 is TGCGCCAGCAGCCAAGGTACGGGCACTGAAGCTTTCTTT. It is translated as CASSQGTGTEAFF.

DNA of the CDR3: TGTGCCAGCAGCCTGTTACAGGGAAAAAGCAATCAGCCCCAGCATTTT. Protein product: CASSLLQGKSNQPQHF. The chain joins TRBV6-6 to TRBJ1-5, with D possibly TRBD1 on 6 matching bases. The V gene lost 6 bases and the J gene lost 1 base, with 16 bases spanning the gap. This CDR3 contains 16 residues. CDR1 and CDR2 (germline): MNHNY, SVGAGI (reference sequence).

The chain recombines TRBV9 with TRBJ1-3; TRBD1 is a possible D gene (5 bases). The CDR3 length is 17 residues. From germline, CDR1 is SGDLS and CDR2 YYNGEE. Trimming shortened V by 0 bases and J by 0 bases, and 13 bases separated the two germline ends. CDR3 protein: CASSVAGGPPSGNTIYF. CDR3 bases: TGTGCCAGCAGCGTAGCGGGGGGTCCCCCCTCTGGAAACACCATATATTTT. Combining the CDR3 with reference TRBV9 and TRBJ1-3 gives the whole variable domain DSGVTQTPKHLITATGQRVTLRCSPRSGDLSVYWYQQSLDQGLQFLIQYYNGEERAKGNILERFSAQQFPDLHSELNLSSLELGDSALYFCASSVAGGPPSGNTIYFGEGSWLTVV.

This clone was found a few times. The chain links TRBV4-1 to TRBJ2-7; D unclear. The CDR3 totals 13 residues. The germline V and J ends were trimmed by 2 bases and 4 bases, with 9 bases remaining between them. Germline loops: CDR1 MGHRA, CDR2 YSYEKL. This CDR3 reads CASSQPPLYEQYF. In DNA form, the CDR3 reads TGCGCCAGCAGCCAACCCCCCCTATACGAGCAGTACTTC.

The CDR3 reads CASSLVGTGKVYGYTF. The CDR3 nucleotides read TGTGCCAGCAGCTTAGTAGGTACAGGAAAAGTATATGGCTACACCTTC. The gene calls are TRBV11-2 and TRBJ1-2, with D perhaps TRBD1 (5 bases). The CDR3 length is 16 residues. CDR1 is SGHAT, CDR2 FQNNGV, per germline. V lost 1 base to trimming and J lost 5 bases, with 17 bases between them. The entire variable domain, with the rest obtained from reference TRBV11-2 and TRBJ1-2, is as follows: EAGVAQSPRYKIIEKRQSVAFWCNPISGHATLYWYQQILGQGPKLLIQFQNNGVVDDSQLPKDRFSAERLKGVDSTLKIQPAKLEDSAVYLCASSLVGTGKVYGYTFGSGTRLTVV.

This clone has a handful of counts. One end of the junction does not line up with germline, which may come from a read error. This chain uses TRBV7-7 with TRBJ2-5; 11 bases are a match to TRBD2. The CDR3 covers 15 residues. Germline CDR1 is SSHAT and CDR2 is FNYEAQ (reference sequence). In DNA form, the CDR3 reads TGTGCTAGCAGCTTAGCGGGGGGGCCCGGGGAGACCCAGTACTTC. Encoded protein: CASSLAGGPGETQYF.

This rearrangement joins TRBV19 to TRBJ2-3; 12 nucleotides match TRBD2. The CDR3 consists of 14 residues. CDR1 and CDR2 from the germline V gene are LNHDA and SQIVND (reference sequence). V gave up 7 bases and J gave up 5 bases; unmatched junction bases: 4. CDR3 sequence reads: CASKLAGGGDTQYF. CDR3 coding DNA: TGTGCCAGTAAACTAGCGGGGGGAGGAGATACGCAGTATTTT.

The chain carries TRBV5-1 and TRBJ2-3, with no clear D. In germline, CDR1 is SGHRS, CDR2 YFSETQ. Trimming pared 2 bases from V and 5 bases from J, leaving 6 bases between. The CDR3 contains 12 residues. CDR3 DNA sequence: TGCGCCAGCAGCTTCTCGGGAGATACGCAGTATTTT. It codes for CASSFSGDTQYF.

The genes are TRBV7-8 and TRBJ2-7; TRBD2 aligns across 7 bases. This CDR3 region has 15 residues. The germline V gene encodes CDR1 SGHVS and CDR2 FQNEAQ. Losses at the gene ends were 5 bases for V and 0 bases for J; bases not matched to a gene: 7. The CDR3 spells CASSIGAGSSYEQYF. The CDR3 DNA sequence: TGTGCCAGCAGCATAGGAGCGGGAAGCTCCTACGAGCAGTACTTC.

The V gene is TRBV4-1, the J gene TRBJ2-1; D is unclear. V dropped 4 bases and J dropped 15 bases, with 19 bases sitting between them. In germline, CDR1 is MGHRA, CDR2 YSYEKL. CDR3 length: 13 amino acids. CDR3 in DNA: TGCGCCAGCAGCCCTCTAAGCGACCGGCCCTGGTTCTTC. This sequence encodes CASSPLSDRPWFF.

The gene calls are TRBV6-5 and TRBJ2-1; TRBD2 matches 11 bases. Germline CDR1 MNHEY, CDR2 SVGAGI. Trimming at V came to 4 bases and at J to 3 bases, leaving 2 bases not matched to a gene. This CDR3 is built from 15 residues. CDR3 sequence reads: CASSSGLAVYNEQFF. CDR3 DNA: TGTGCCAGCAGTTCGGGACTAGCGGTCTACAATGAGCAGTTCTTC.

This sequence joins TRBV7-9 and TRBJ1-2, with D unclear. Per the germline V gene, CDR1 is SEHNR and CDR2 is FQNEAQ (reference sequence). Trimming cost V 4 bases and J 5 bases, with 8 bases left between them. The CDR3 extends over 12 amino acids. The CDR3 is CASSSGVYGYTF. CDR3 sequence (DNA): TGTGCCAGCAGCTCCGGGGTATATGGCTACACCTTC.

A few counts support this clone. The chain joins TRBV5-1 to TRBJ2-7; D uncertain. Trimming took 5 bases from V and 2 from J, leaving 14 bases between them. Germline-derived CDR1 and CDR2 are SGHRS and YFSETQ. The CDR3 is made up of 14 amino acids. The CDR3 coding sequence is TGCGCCAGCAGTGGGCCCGGCAGCACCTACGAGCAGTACTTC. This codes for CASSGPGSTYEQYF.

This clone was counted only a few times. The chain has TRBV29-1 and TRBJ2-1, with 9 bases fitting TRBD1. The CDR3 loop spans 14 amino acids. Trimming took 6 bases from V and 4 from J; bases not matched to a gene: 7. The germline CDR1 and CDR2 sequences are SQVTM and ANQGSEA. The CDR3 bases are TGCAGCGTGACAGGGGGACAAGATTACAATGAGCAGTTCTTC. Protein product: CSVTGGQDYNEQFF.